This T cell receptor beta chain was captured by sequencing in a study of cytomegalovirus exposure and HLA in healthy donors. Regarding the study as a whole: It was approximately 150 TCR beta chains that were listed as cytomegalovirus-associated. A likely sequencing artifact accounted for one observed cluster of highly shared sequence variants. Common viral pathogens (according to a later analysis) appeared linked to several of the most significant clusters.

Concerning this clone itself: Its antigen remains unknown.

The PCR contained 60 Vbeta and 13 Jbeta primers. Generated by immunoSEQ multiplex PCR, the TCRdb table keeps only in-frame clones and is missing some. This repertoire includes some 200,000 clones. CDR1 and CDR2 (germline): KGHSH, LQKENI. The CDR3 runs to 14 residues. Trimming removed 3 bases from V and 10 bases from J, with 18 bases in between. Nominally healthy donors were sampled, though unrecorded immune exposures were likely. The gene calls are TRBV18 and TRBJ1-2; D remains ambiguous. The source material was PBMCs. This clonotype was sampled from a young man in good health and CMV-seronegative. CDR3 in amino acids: CASSPGSGRGVYTF. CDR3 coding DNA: TGTGCCAGCTCACCGGGTAGTGGCCGAGGTGTCTACACCTTC. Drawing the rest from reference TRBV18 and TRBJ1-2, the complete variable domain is NAGVMQNPRHLVRRRGQEARLRCSPMKGHSHVYWYRQLPEEGLKFMVYLQKENIIDESGMPKERFSAEFPKEGPSILRIQQVVRGDSAAYFCASSPGSGRGVYTFGSGTRLTVV.